Here is one TCR beta chain with its context. The germline V and J ends were trimmed by 5 bases and 4 bases, with 12 bases remaining between them. Germline assignment: CDR1 SGHTA and CDR2 FQGNSA. The CDR3 is made up of 14 amino acids. This record comes from a study of T cells in Graves' hyperthyroidism and ophthalmopathy. Researchers took RNA transcripts and amplified the TCR beta CDR3 regions from them. First-round RT-PCR targeting the TCR CDR3 was performed with the HTBI primer set. A single record per CDR3 protein comes from TCRdb applying MiXCR to the multiplex PCR reads. This sample has about 500,000 distinct CDR3 sequences, with 15% to 20% found just once.

V usage is TRBV7-2 and J usage is TRBJ1-5; no reliable D call. Sequencing input: blood. This sequence was found in a woman younger than 45 with Graves' ophthalmopathy. CDR3 amino acids: CASSPNVGNQPQHF. The CDR3 DNA reads as TGTGCCAGCAGCCCTAACGTGGGGAATCAGCCCCAGCATTTT.